Described below is a single T cell receptor (beta chain) sequence and its context. Its antigen is not identified. Sequenced by immunoSEQ multiplex PCR; TCRdb stores in-frame clones only, minus some. The sample has roughly 2.1 million clones, about 92% seen once. The data stem from a study of shared clonotypes between healthy human individuals. Overall study: Each donor contributed plates that comprised three CD4 naive, three CD4 memory, two CD8 naive and one CD8 memory.

Naive CD8 cells lacked CD45RO, underwent positive selection for CCR7 and left out terminally differentiated effector memory CD45RA+ cells. Donors included only healthy HIV-negative adults lacking recent acute infections or vaccinations. Study-level results: Blood alone was sampled, and tissue repertoires likely differ.

Germline CDR1 reads MDHEN; CDR2 reads SYDVKM. The CDR3 has 13 amino acids. J lost 6 bases, V lost 6 bases, and 5 bases had no gene match. This chain uses TRBV28 with TRBJ2-5; 9 bases agree with TRBD2. Input material: naive CD8+ T cells from PBMCs. This TCR was recovered from a man aged 18 to 29 in good health. Some clones in this sample may be carry-over from other donors' samples. The CDR3 is CASRVSGSKTQYF. CDR3 DNA: TGTGCCAGCAGGGTTAGCGGGAGTAAGACCCAGTACTTC. Using reference TRBV28 and TRBJ2-5 for the parts outside the CDR3, the full variable domain is DVKVTQSSRYLVKRTGEKVFLECVQDMDHENMFWYRQDPGLGLRLIYFSYDVKMKEKGDIPEGYSVSREKKERFSLILESASTNQTSMYLCASRVSGSKTQYFGPGTRLLVL.